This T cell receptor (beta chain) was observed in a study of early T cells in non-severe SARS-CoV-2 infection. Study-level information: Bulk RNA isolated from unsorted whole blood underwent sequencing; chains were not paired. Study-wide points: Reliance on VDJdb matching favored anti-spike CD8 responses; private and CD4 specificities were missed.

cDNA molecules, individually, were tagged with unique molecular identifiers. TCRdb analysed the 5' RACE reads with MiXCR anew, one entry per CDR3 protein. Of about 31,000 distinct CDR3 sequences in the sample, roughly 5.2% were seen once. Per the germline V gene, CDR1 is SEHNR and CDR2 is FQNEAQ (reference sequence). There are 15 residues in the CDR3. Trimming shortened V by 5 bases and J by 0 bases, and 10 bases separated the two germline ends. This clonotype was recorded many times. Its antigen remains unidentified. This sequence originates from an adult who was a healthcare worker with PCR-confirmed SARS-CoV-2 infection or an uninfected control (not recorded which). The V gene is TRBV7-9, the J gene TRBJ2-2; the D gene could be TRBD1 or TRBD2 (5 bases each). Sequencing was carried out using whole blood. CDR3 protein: CASSRGRTNTGELFF. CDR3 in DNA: TGTGCCAGCAGCCGGGGCAGGACGAACACCGGGGAGCTGTTTTTT.